This T cell receptor (beta chain) was captured by sequencing in a study of T cell repertoires in cytomegalovirus infection. Turning to the study itself: Recently identified HLA-C-restricted CMV epitopes were used, and well-studied HLA-B-restricted CMV epitopes were used as well.

The CDR3 loop spans 14 amino acids. Germline values: CDR1 MNHEY, CDR2 SMNVEV (reference sequence). With 2 bases removed from V and 2 bases from J, the gap between germline ends came to 10 bases. Study results and limitations: Of the TCR beta families, the public ones yielded a cumulative frequency that identified carriers of CMV plus the relevant HLA. HLA-C-restricted CMV clonotypes gave the most frequent clonotype in two of eight donors.

With regard to this clonotype: Its antigen is still unknown.

TCRdb fed the reads into MiXCR, producing one record per CDR3 protein. The repertoire consists of about 900,000 distinct CDR3 sequences, with roughly 31% occurring once and the leading ten covering about an eighth. The specimen was cultured CD8+ T cells from PBMCs, collected from culture after CMV antigen stimulation. This sequence was found in a human donor in good health (CMV status not recorded). Some clones in this sample may be carry-over from other donors' samples. This rearrangement joins TRBV27 to TRBJ2-7, with D unresolved. The CDR3 protein is CASSLGRHTYEQYF. CDR3 nucleotide sequence: TGTGCCAGCAGTTTAGGCCGGCATACCTACGAGCAGTACTTC.